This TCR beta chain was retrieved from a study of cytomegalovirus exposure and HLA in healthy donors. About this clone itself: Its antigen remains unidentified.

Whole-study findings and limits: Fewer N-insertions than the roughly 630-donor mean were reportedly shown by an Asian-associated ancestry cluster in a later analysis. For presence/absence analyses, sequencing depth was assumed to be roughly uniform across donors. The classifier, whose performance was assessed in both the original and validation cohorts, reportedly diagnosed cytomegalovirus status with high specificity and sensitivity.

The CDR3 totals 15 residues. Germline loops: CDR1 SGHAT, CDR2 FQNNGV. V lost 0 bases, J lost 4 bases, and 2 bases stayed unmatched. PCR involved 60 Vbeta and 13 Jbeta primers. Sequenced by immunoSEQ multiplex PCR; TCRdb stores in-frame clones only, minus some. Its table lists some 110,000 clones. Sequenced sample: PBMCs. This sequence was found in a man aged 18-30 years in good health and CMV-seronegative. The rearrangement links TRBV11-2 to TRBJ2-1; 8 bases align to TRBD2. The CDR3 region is CASSLESGGYNEQFF. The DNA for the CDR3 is TGTGCCAGCAGCTTAGAAAGCGGGGGATACAATGAGCAGTTCTTC.